These 28 T cell receptor beta chains came from one sample sequenced in a study of T cells after somatic rescue of genetic block. Generated by immunoSEQ multiplex PCR, the TCRdb table keeps only in-frame clones and is missing some. The sample holds around 100,000 clones; about 93% are singletons and the top ten take around 1.5%. Sequencing was carried out using peripheral blood mononuclear cells (PBMCs). Source of these receptors: a woman in her late teens or twenties.

This chain joins TRBV4-3 and TRBJ2-5; tentative D call: TRBD2 (6 bases). Germline loops: CDR1 LGHNA, CDR2 YSLEER. The CDR3 runs 14 residues. V was trimmed by 1 base and J by 5 bases, leaving 11 bases between them. CDR3 coding DNA: TGCGCCAGCAGCCAAGGGGGGGTGAGTGAGACCCAGTACTTC. It is translated as CASSQGGVSETQYF.

The chain recombines TRBV2 with TRBJ2-5; the D gene is possibly TRBD2 (6 bases). Trimming cost V 4 bases and J 1 base, with 7 bases left between them. Per germline, CDR1 SNHLY and CDR2 FYNNEI. The CDR3 is 13 residues long. The CDR3 loop reads CASSGRGQETQYF. The CDR3 region has the DNA TGTGCCAGCAGTGGGCGGGGCCAAGAGACCCAGTACTTC.

The rearrangement uses TRBV5-4 and TRBJ2-7, with D possibly being TRBD1 (7 bases). Trimming took 2 bases from V and 0 from J, leaving 9 bases between them. Germline V gene lookup returns CDR1 SGHNT and CDR2 YYREEE (reference sequence). The CDR3 covers 14 residues. DNA of the CDR3: TGTGCCAGCAGCTTCAGGGGGGCCTCCTACGAGCAGTACTTC. Residues: CASSFRGASYEQYF.

The chain is built from TRBV9 and TRBJ2-3, with D hard to call. Looked up from germline, CDR1 is SGDLS and CDR2 is YYNGEE. V was cut by 0 bases and J by 2 bases, with 10 bases left in between. This CDR3 has 15 residues. CDR3 in amino acids: CASSVVGRNTDTQYF. DNA for the CDR3: TGTGCCAGCAGCGTAGTAGGAAGAAACACAGATACGCAGTATTTT.

The chain joins TRBV27 to TRBJ2-7; D possibly corresponds to TRBD2 (5 bases). The CDR3 runs to 12 residues. From germline, CDR1 is MNHEY and CDR2 SMNVEV (reference sequence). V shed 9 bases and J shed 1 base, with 10 bases lying between them. CDR3 nucleotide sequence: TGTGCCAGTAGCGACCGATCCTACGAGCAGTACTTC. Translating gives CASSDRSYEQYF.

V is TRBV7-6 and J is TRBJ2-5; no definite D call. The germline CDR1 and CDR2 sequences are SGHVS and FNYEAQ. The V and J ends lost 0 bases and 0 bases respectively, with 8 bases between them. The CDR3 has 15 amino acids. The CDR3 region is CASSLAKVNQETQYF. For the CDR3, the DNA is TGTGCCAGCAGCTTAGCGAAGGTGAACCAAGAGACCCAGTACTTC.

The chain recombines TRBV6-6 with TRBJ2-3, with D perhaps assigned TRBD1 or TRBD2 (5 bases each). This CDR3 contains 14 residues. Germline V gene data show CDR1 as MNHNY and CDR2 as SVGAGI (reference sequence). V lost 2 bases and J 1 base, leaving 7 bases between the germline ends. CDR3 nucleotides: TGTGCCAGCAGTTACATGGGGGGCACAGATACGCAGTATTTT. Translating gives CASSYMGGTDTQYF.

The rearrangement links TRBV18 to TRBJ2-7; TRBD2 matches 7 bases. The CDR3 runs 17 residues. From germline, CDR1 is KGHSH and CDR2 LQKENI. After removal of 2 bases from V and 4 bases from J, the junction contained 14 bases not matched to a gene. CDR3: CASSPFDSGQSLYEQYF. The CDR3 region has the DNA TGTGCCAGCTCACCATTTGATAGCGGGCAGAGCTTATACGAGCAGTACTTC.

The chain combines TRBV6-5 with TRBJ2-5; D is possibly TRBD1 or TRBD2 (5 bases each). CDR1 is MNHEY and CDR2 is SVGAGI in the germline V gene. This CDR3 is built from 13 residues. Trimming stripped 6 bases from V and 10 bases from J, with 18 bases between. CDR3 sequence: CASSQSDRDHQYF. CDR3 nucleotides: TGTGCCAGCAGCCAATCCGACCGGGACCACCAGTACTTC.

V is TRBV5-1 and J is TRBJ2-5, with D perhaps matching TRBD2 (6 bases). The ends were cut back, 0 bases at V and 2 bases at J, with 8 bases in the middle. The CDR3 extends over 14 amino acids. The germline V gene encodes CDR1 SGHRS and CDR2 YFSETQ. CDR3 in DNA: TGCGCCAGCAGCTTGGACAGCGGGCAAGAGACCCAGTACTTC. Its translation is CASSLDSGQETQYF.

This CDR3 reads CASSKAKSPGSGNTIYF. CDR3 in DNA: TGTGCCAGCAGCAAAGCGAAAAGCCCAGGCTCTGGAAACACCATATATTTT. V and J are TRBV21-1 and TRBJ1-3; the listed D gene, TRBD1, was not tested against the DNA. TRBV21-1 has pseudogene status. The CDR3 has 17 residues.

This chain joins TRBV18 and TRBJ1-2; no clear D gene. The V gene's germline CDR1 is KGHSH and CDR2 LQKENI. The CDR3 totals 15 residues. Deletions cut 2 bases from V and 0 bases from J, with 10 bases between. Here the CDR3 reads CASSPTRTSNYGYTF. DNA of the CDR3: TGTGCCAGCTCACCAACTAGGACGTCTAACTATGGCTACACCTTC.

The chain links TRBV20-1 to TRBJ1-2; possible D gene TRBD1, 5 bases. The CDR3 has 11 residues. Germline V lookup: CDR1 DFQATT, CDR2 SNEGSKA (reference sequence). With 6 bases removed from V and 8 bases from J, the gap between germline ends came to 13 bases. Written as DNA, the CDR3 is TGCAGTGCGAGGGACGGTTCCGGCTACACCTTC. This translates into CSARDGSGYTF.

The J gene is TRBJ1-3, the V gene TRBV10-3, with D maybe TRBD1 (6 bases). The CDR3 is made up of 16 amino acids. Trimming pared 6 bases from V and 3 bases from J, leaving 18 bases between. From germline, CDR1 is ENHRY and CDR2 SYGVKD. The CDR3, as DNA: TGTGCCATCAGAACTCTCAGCAGGGGTCTTGGAAACACCATATATTTT. This sequence encodes CAIRTLSRGLGNTIYF.

The chain combines TRBV19 with TRBJ2-3; 9 bases line up with TRBD2. The CDR3 contains 18 residues. Germline V gene lookup returns CDR1 LNHDA and CDR2 SQIVND (reference sequence). Losses at the gene ends were 1 base for V and 4 bases for J; bases not matched to a gene: 12. The CDR3 region is CASSIGPRLAGSADTQYF. In DNA, the CDR3 is TGTGCCAGTAGTATAGGCCCCCGGCTAGCGGGGTCGGCAGATACGCAGTATTTT.

The V and J genes are TRBV6-4 and TRBJ2-2; possibly TRBD2 for D (7 bases). CDR3 length equals 15 residues. Trimming pared 0 bases from V and 6 bases from J, leaving 11 bases between. Germline-derived CDR1 and CDR2 are MRHNA and SNTAGT. CDR3 loop: CASSDSRGAAGELFF. CDR3 nucleotide sequence: TGTGCCAGCAGTGACTCACGGGGGGCGGCCGGGGAGCTGTTTTTT.

The chain joins TRBV10-3 to TRBJ2-2; TRBD1 is a possible D gene (5 bases). The germline V and J ends were trimmed by 8 bases and 3 bases, with 13 bases remaining between them. Germline assignment: CDR1 ENHRY and CDR2 SYGVKD. The CDR3 is 14 amino acids. CDR3 in DNA: TGTGCCATCGGGCGAATAGGGGACACCGGGGAGCTGTTTTTT. The encoded protein is CAIGRIGDTGELFF.

The gene calls are TRBV7-3 and TRBJ2-3; 14 bases match TRBD2. V was pared by 4 bases and J by 1 base, with 13 bases of the junction left unmatched. The germline V gene has CDR1 SGHTA and CDR2 FQGTGA. The CDR3 has 20 amino acids. The CDR3 nucleotides are TGTGCCAGCAGCTACCAACCCGTCGGGGGACTAGCGGGGGGCACAGATACGCAGTATTTT. Encoded protein: CASSYQPVGGLAGGTDTQYF.

The chain couples TRBV19 to TRBJ1-1; no firm D call. The V end was cut by 11 bases, the J end by 4 bases, with 11 bases between. The CDR3 covers 11 residues. Germline loops: CDR1 LNHDA, CDR2 SQIVND (reference sequence). The CDR3 bases are TGTGCCGTGGAAAGGGCCACTGAAGCTTTCTTT. It codes for CAVERATEAFF.

The chain joins TRBV5-1 to TRBJ2-3; weak D call: TRBD1 (7 bases). V lost 5 bases, J lost 4 bases, and 11 bases lay in between. Per the germline V gene, CDR1 is SGHRS and CDR2 is YFSETQ. CDR3 length: 13 residues. DNA of the CDR3: TGCGCCAGCAGAGACAGGGAGGCAGATACGCAGTATTTT. It codes for CASRDREADTQYF.

The chain combines TRBV27 with TRBJ1-2; the D gene is possibly TRBD1 (6 bases). Germline CDR1 and CDR2: MNHEY and SMNVEV (reference sequence). This CDR3 is 13 amino acids long. V was clipped by 2 bases and J by 3 bases, with 7 bases between them. The CDR3 reads CASSLQGHYGYTF. CDR3 DNA: TGTGCCAGCAGTTTACAGGGGCACTATGGCTACACCTTC.

The table lists this clone with a count of one. The chain recombines TRBV19 with TRBJ1-1; the D gene is possibly TRBD1 (6 bases). Looked up from germline, CDR1 is LNHDA and CDR2 is SQIVND (reference sequence). V was trimmed by 6 bases and J by 5 bases, leaving 16 bases between them. The CDR3 has 14 amino acids. The CDR3 loop is CASSSPGQWTEAFF. CDR3 in DNA: TGTGCCAGTAGCTCGCCGGGACAATGGACTGAAGCTTTCTTT.

Details on this clone: This specimen includes other DNA sequences encoding the same CDR3. This chain uses TRBV5-1 with TRBJ2-3, with no clear D. The CDR3 consists of 15 residues. The V and J ends lost 4 bases and 0 bases respectively, with 12 bases between them. Germline V gene sequence: CDR1 SGHRS, CDR2 YFSETQ. CDR3 in DNA: TGCGCCAGCAGCCTACCGCGTGCTAGCACAGATACGCAGTATTTT. Residues: CASSLPRASTDTQYF.

The J gene is TRBJ1-3, the V gene TRBV4-1, with D possibly being TRBD1 (6 bases). The CDR3 contains 15 residues. Germline values: CDR1 MGHRA, CDR2 YSYEKL. V gave up 3 bases and J gave up 3 bases, with 12 bases separating them. As DNA, the CDR3 is TGCGCCAGCAGCCACACCCGGGACAATGGAAACACCATATATTTT. Its protein is CASSHTRDNGNTIYF.

The chain joins TRBV5-1 to TRBJ2-3; D call uncertain. The V gene's germline CDR1 is SGHRS and CDR2 YFSETQ. V was clipped by 2 bases and J by 4 bases, with 17 bases between them. The CDR3 is 16 residues long. CDR3 residues: CASSFRNPSIPDTQYF. CDR3 nucleotide sequence: TGCGCCAGCAGCTTCAGAAACCCTTCGATTCCAGATACGCAGTATTTT.

This chain connects TRBV30 to TRBJ1-1, with a weak D call TRBD1 (5 bases). In germline, CDR1 is GTSNPN, CDR2 SVGIG (reference sequence). Deletions cut 0 bases from V and 3 bases from J, with 11 bases between. The CDR3 has 14 amino acids. The CDR3, as DNA: TGTGCCTGGAGTGTCGGGGGAGGGGACACTGAAGCTTTCTTT. It specifies CAWSVGGGDTEAFF.

The chain uses TRBV6-5 and TRBJ1-2, with D possibly TRBD1 on 6 matching bases. The CDR3 has 16 residues. The germline V gene has CDR1 MNHEY and CDR2 SVGAGI. The germline V and J ends were trimmed by 0 bases and 4 bases, with 15 bases remaining between them. This CDR3 is CASSYSAGDRGYGYTF. The CDR3 DNA reads TGTGCCAGCAGTTACTCGGCAGGGGACCGGGGCTATGGCTACACCTTC.

The CDR3, as DNA: TGCGCCAGCAGCCAAGCGGGGGGTGAGCAGTTCTTC. This codes for CASSQAGGEQFF. The chain is built from TRBV4-1 and TRBJ2-1, with 7 bases matching TRBD2. Germline V gene lookup returns CDR1 MGHRA and CDR2 YSYEKL. With V trimmed by 1 base and J by 9 bases, 0 bases remained unmatched. The CDR3 consists of 12 residues.